One and the same sample provided the 10 T cell receptor beta chains below, sequenced in a study of shared clonotypes between healthy human individuals. TCRdb keeps only in-frame clones here, not all; method: immunoSEQ multiplex PCR. The sample shows more than 2 million clones, around 95% of them seen only once. The sample comprised naive CD4+ T cells sorted from blood. Subset given: CD45RA+ positively selected. These TCRs come from a man between 18 and 29 years old in good health.

The gene calls are TRBV7-2 and TRBJ2-1, with no clear D. Trimming cost V 4 bases and J 3 bases, with 13 bases left between them. Germline CDR1 is SGHTA and CDR2 is FQGNSA. The CDR3 is 15 residues long. The CDR3 is CASSSMRLGYNEQFF. The CDR3 DNA reads TGTGCCAGCAGCTCTATGAGATTAGGCTACAATGAGCAGTTCTTC.

The chain is built from TRBV6-1 and TRBJ1-4, with no clear D. Trimming took off 7 bases at V and 3 bases at J, with 12 bases between the two ends. The CDR3 runs to 14 residues. Per germline, CDR1 MNHNS and CDR2 SASEGT. The CDR3 coding sequence is TGTGCCAGCACCGGAGCCCCCCCTAATGAAAAACTGTTTTTT. This encodes CASTGAPPNEKLFF.

The V gene is TRBV6-6, the J gene TRBJ2-1; 7 bases are a match to TRBD2. Germline-derived CDR1 and CDR2 are MNHNY and SVGAGI (reference sequence). The CDR3 spans 13 residues. V was clipped by 8 bases and J by 6 bases; unmatched bases: 7. The CDR3 DNA reads TGTGCCAGCCTTTCGGGAGGCCTCAATGAGCAGTTCTTC. Amino acid sequence: CASLSGGLNEQFF.

The rearrangement joins TRBV6-1 to TRBJ2-1, with 11 bases aligning to TRBD2. The germline gives CDR1 MNHNS, CDR2 SASEGT. Germline trimming cut 1 base from V and 4 bases from J; bases unmatched to any gene: 3. The CDR3 is 16 residues long. The CDR3 sequence is CASSEDVAGGYNEQFF. The CDR3 region has the DNA TGTGCCAGCAGTGAAGACGTAGCGGGAGGGTACAATGAGCAGTTCTTC.

This chain connects TRBV9 to TRBJ2-3, with TRBD1 matching over 10 bases. The V gene's germline CDR1 is SGDLS and CDR2 YYNGEE. The CDR3 contains 15 residues. V shed 4 bases, J shed 4 bases, and the junction held 6 bases outside the gene matches. CDR3 DNA: TGTGCCAGCAGCCCACCGGGACAGGGGTCAGATACGCAGTATTTT. Translation gives CASSPPGQGSDTQYF. Complete variable domain (other parts from reference TRBV9 and TRBJ2-3): DSGVTQTPKHLITATGQRVTLRCSPRSGDLSVYWYQQSLDQGLQFLIQYYNGEERAKGNILERFSAQQFPDLHSELNLSSLELGDSALYFCASSPPGQGSDTQYFGPGTRLTVL.

This rearrangement joins TRBV28 to TRBJ1-1; 7 nucleotides agree with TRBD1. This CDR3 contains 15 residues. With V trimmed by 1 base and J by 4 bases, 6 bases remained unmatched. Germline V lookup: CDR1 MDHEN, CDR2 SYDVKM. CDR3 bases: TGTGCCAGCAGTTTATTCGACAGGGAGGGCACTGAAGCTTTCTTT. Encoded protein: CASSLFDREGTEAFF.

This clone showed up just a few times. The chain combines TRBV2 with TRBJ1-1; D is unclear. The germline V gene has CDR1 SNHLY and CDR2 FYNNEI. CDR3 length: 12 residues. Between the trimmed V and J ends, which lost 4 bases and 5 bases, there was a span of 8 bases. CDR3 sequence reads: CASSAEVTEAFF. CDR3 DNA sequence: TGTGCCAGCAGTGCGGAGGTAACTGAAGCTTTCTTT.

CDR3 amino acids: CASSLGLAGGHEQFF. The CDR3 DNA reads as TGTGCCAGCAGCTTAGGGCTAGCGGGGGGACATGAGCAGTTCTTC. The rearrangement joins TRBV11-3 to TRBJ2-1, with TRBD2 identical over 11 bases. Germline V CDR1 and CDR2: SGHNT, YENEEA. This CDR3 is 15 amino acids long. V shed 1 base, J shed 8 bases, and the junction held 4 bases outside the gene matches.

This clone was detected only once. CDR3 protein: CTSSSPGQGPGELFF. In nucleotides, the CDR3 is TGCACCAGCAGCTCTCCGGGACAGGGGCCCGGGGAGCTGTTTTTT. The chain recombines TRBV1 with TRBJ2-2; TRBD1, the table's D call, lacks a check against the DNA. TRBV1 is an annotated pseudogene. CDR3 length: 15 amino acids.

This chain joins TRBV28 and TRBJ2-7; D gene ambiguous. This CDR3 contains 13 residues. Germline V gene sequence: CDR1 MDHEN, CDR2 SYDVKM. V dropped 4 bases and J dropped 1 base, with 8 bases sitting between them. The CDR3 spells CASSYTDSYEQYF. In DNA, the CDR3 is TGTGCCAGCAGTTACACTGATTCCTACGAGCAGTACTTC.